This T cell receptor beta chain was sequenced during a study of cytomegalovirus exposure and HLA in healthy donors. In the PCR, 60 Vbeta and 13 Jbeta primers were used. TCRdb's table, derived via immunoSEQ multiplex PCR, lists solely in-frame clones and lacks some. Counted here are about 160,000 clones, roughly four fifths occurring once; the ten biggest clones make up around 11%. Germline CDR1 is SEHNR and CDR2 is FQNEAQ (reference sequence). There are 15 residues in the CDR3. V lost 5 bases to trimming and J lost 5 bases; unmatched junction nucleotides: 10. This clonotype was obtained from a man over 45 in good health and CMV-seropositive. Source material: PBMCs. V usage is TRBV7-9 and J usage is TRBJ1-1; 8 bases align to TRBD1. CDR3 in amino acids: CASSPPTGARTEAFF. As DNA, the CDR3 is TGTGCCAGCAGCCCACCGACAGGGGCAAGGACTGAAGCTTTCTTT.